Here is one T cell receptor (beta chain) with its context. Amplification used 60 Vbeta primers and 13 Jbeta primers. Assay used: immunoSEQ multiplex PCR; TCRdb lists only in-frame clones, some missing. The sample consists of more than 140,000 clones, nearly 80% of them appearing once. The sample belongs to a study of cytomegalovirus exposure and HLA in healthy donors. The CDR3 is 15 residues long. Germline V gives CDR1 LNHDA, CDR2 SQIVND (reference sequence). With 5 bases clipped from V and 5 bases from J, the junction kept 9 bases outside the gene matches. This TCR derives from a male donor in good health and CMV-seronegative. The source material was PBMCs. The chain is built from TRBV19 and TRBJ1-5, with TRBD1 matching over 7 bases. The CDR3 reads CASSAGTAGDQPQHF. DNA for the CDR3: TGTGCCAGTAGTGCCGGGACAGCCGGGGATCAGCCCCAGCATTTT.